These 11 T cell receptor beta chains came from one sample sequenced in a study of T-cell reconstitution after alpha-beta-depleted transplantation in children. Unique molecular identifiers were incorporated when the TCRbeta library was constructed. TCRdb redid the calling of the PCR reads with MiXCR, one entry per CDR3 protein. The sample lists hundreds of thousands of distinct CDR3 sequences; around 17% were seen once. This specimen consisted of PBMCs from the stem cell graft donor, obtained from the stem cell graft. Receptors originate from a human donor who donated a stem cell graft to a child with acute myeloid leukemia.

The genes are TRBV27 and TRBJ2-1, with 11 bases identical to TRBD1. CDR3 length: 15 residues. Germline CDR1 and CDR2: MNHEY and SMNVEV (reference sequence). V lost 6 bases and J lost 4; bases outside the gene matches: 5. CDR3 in amino acids: CASRGGTGGYNEQFF. The CDR3 DNA is TGTGCCAGCAGGGGTGGGACAGGGGGTTACAATGAGCAGTTCTTC.

This clonotype was picked up a small number of times. The CDR3 DNA reads TGCGCCAGCAGCTTGGGTTCGGCGGGACAGTACCTTTCGGGGACCCAGTACTTC. It translates to CASSLGSAGQYLSGTQYF. This chain connects TRBV5-1 to TRBJ2-5, with D perhaps matching TRBD1 (7 bases). The CDR3 has 18 residues. Looked up from germline, CDR1 is SGHRS and CDR2 is YFSETQ. V lost 0 bases and J lost 7, with 25 bases in between.

This clonotype was observed at least ten times. The V gene is TRBV20-1, the J gene TRBJ2-2; D is uncertain. CDR1 and CDR2 from the germline V gene are DFQATT and SNEGSKA (reference sequence). The germline V and J ends were trimmed by 0 bases and 1 base, with 15 bases remaining between them. The CDR3 consists of 17 residues. The CDR3 reads CSARDQRGTENTGELFF. The CDR3, as DNA: TGCAGTGCTAGAGATCAGCGAGGAACAGAGAACACCGGGGAGCTGTTTTTT.

This clonotype showed up many times. The junction shows a germline mismatch at one end, possibly a read error. CDR3 bases: TGCAGCGTGGAAGGGGGCGCGGCCAAAAACATTCAGTACTTC. Protein product: CSVEGGAAKNIQYF. The chain has TRBV29-1 and TRBJ2-4, with 7 nucleotides matching TRBD1. Germline lookup yields CDR1 SQVTM and CDR2 ANQGSEA. The CDR3 loop spans 14 amino acids. Together with reference TRBV29-1 and TRBJ2-4, the CDR3 gives the full variable domain: SAVISQKPSRDICQRGTSLTIQCQVDSQVTMMFWYRQQPGQSLTLIATANQGSEATYESGFVIDKFPISRPNLTFSTLTVSNMSPEDSSIYLCSVEGGAAKNIQYFGAGTRLSVL.

This chain joins TRBV6-5 and TRBJ2-1, with D tentatively TRBD1 or TRBD2 (6 bases each). V lost 6 bases, J lost 5 bases, and 17 bases lay in between. The CDR3 totals 15 residues. CDR1 and CDR2 from the germline V gene are MNHEY and SVGAGI. CDR3 region: CASRDSLGGHNEQFF. For the CDR3, the DNA is TGTGCCAGCAGAGACTCGTTGGGGGGCCACAATGAGCAGTTCTTC.

V is TRBV6-2 or TRBV6-3 and J is TRBJ2-3; D is undetermined. The V and J ends lost 7 bases and 7 bases respectively, with 9 bases between them. CDR3 length: 11 amino acids. CDR1 is MNHEY and CDR2 is SVGEGT in the germline V gene. DNA of the CDR3: TGTGCCAGCATGGAAGTATATACGCAGTATTTT. This translates into CASMEVYTQYF.

This clonotype turned up a few times. The V gene is TRBV4-3, the J gene TRBJ2-3; possible D gene TRBD1, 6 bases. The CDR3 covers 14 residues. Trimming took 4 bases from V and 8 from J, leaving 16 bases between them. Germline CDR1 is LGHNA and CDR2 is YSLEER. CDR3 protein: CASSLSRLQGTQYF. The CDR3 DNA follows: TGCGCCAGCAGCCTAAGTCGACTACAGGGTACGCAGTATTTT.

This clonotype was recorded many times. The genes are TRBV5-6 and TRBJ2-7; D unclear. V was pared by 3 bases and J by 4 bases, with 5 bases between. The CDR3 loop spans 11 amino acids. Germline V gene data show CDR1 as SGHDT and CDR2 as YYEEEE. The CDR3 is CASSSMYEQYF. CDR3 nucleotide sequence: TGTGCCAGCAGCTCAATGTACGAGCAGTACTTC. Full variable domain (remainder filled in from reference TRBV5-6 and TRBJ2-7): DAGVTQSPTHLIKTRGQQVTLRCSPKSGHDTVSWYQQALGQGPQFIFQYYEEEERQRGNFPDRFSGHQFPNYSSELNVNALLLGDSALYLCASSSMYEQYFGPGTRLTVT.

This clonotype was seen more than once but under ten times. The chain has TRBV7-9 and TRBJ2-3, with D perhaps matching TRBD2 (6 bases). CDR1 SEHNR and CDR2 FQNEAQ come from the germline V gene (reference sequence). Trimming cost V 5 bases and J 0 bases, with 12 bases left between them. This CDR3 comprises 15 residues. The CDR3 region is CASSPPAGSTDTQYF. In DNA form, the CDR3 reads TGTGCCAGCAGCCCCCCGGCGGGAAGCACAGATACGCAGTATTTT.

This chain connects TRBV6-1 to TRBJ2-2; 7 bases agree with TRBD1. V shed 7 bases, J shed 0 bases, and the junction held 8 bases outside the gene matches. Germline CDR1 reads MNHNS; CDR2 reads SASEGT. This CDR3 region has 16 residues. The CDR3 sequence is CASTRQGLTNTGELFF. The CDR3 DNA reads as TGTGCCAGCACCCGACAGGGATTGACGAACACCGGGGAGCTGTTTTTT.

This clonotype was seen many times. The chain links TRBV20-1 to TRBJ1-6; tentatively, D is TRBD1 (5 bases). This CDR3 is 15 amino acids long. Germline assignment: CDR1 DFQATT and CDR2 SNEGSKA (reference sequence). V gave up 0 bases and J gave up 7 bases, with 13 bases separating them. The CDR3 sequence: CSARDPPGRNSPLHF. CDR3 coding DNA: TGCAGTGCTAGAGATCCACCGGGACGGAATTCACCCCTCCACTTT.